The 19 T cell receptor beta chains below all came from one sample that was sequenced in a study of cytomegalovirus exposure and HLA in healthy donors. 60 Vbeta and 13 Jbeta primers were used in PCR. Profiled with immunoSEQ multiplex PCR; TCRdb holds only in-frame clones, not every one. The sample comprises under 95,000 clones, around 8% of which are singletons, and roughly 2% rests with the top ten. The source material was PBMCs. The receptor source for this set is a man in his fifties or sixties in good health and CMV-seronegative.

The chain joins TRBV28 to TRBJ1-3; TRBD1 agrees at 11 bases. The CDR3 contains 18 residues. Germline CDR1 reads MDHEN; CDR2 reads SYDVKM. J lost 2 bases, V lost 5 bases, and 11 bases had no gene match. The CDR3 DNA follows: TGTGCCAGCAGTCCCCCGTTTGGGGACAGGGGGGCTGGAAACACCATATATTTT. It specifies CASSPPFGDRGAGNTIYF.

This clone has a handful of counts. This rearrangement joins TRBV19 to TRBJ1-5; D uncertain. The CDR3 contains 13 residues. The V end lost 5 bases, the J end lost 7 bases, and 12 bases lay between the germline ends. Germline V gene data show CDR1 as LNHDA and CDR2 as SQIVND (reference sequence). CDR3 DNA sequence: TGTGCCAGTAGTGAGAGGGTAAGGCAGCCCCAGCATTTT. The encoded protein is CASSERVRQPQHF.

V gene TRBV28 combines with J gene TRBJ2-7; a weak D match, TRBD1 (6 bases). The CDR3 runs to 17 residues. V lost 4 bases to trimming and J lost 0 bases, with 19 bases between them. CDR1 MDHEN and CDR2 SYDVKM come from the germline V gene. The CDR3 protein is CASSSYYSDRYSYEQYF. DNA of the CDR3: TGTGCCAGCAGTTCCTACTACTCCGACAGGTACTCCTACGAGCAGTACTTC. The whole variable domain, filled in from reference TRBV28 and TRBJ2-7, reads DVKVTQSSRYLVKRTGEKVFLECVQDMDHENMFWYRQDPGLGLRLIYFSYDVKMKEKGDIPEGYSVSREKKERFSLILESASTNQTSMYLCASSSYYSDRYSYEQYFGPGTRLTVT.

This clone was detected a few times. The CDR3 sequence: CASSETPFGGGIYEQYF. The CDR3 DNA is TGCGCCAGCAGTGAGACCCCCTTTGGCGGGGGAATCTACGAGCAGTACTTC. The gene calls are TRBV10-1 and TRBJ2-7; 7 bases are a match to TRBD2. This CDR3 contains 17 residues. V was clipped by 2 bases and J by 3 bases; unmatched bases: 13. Germline loops: CDR1 WNHNN, CDR2 SYGVQD (reference sequence).

This clone was seen only a few times. V gene TRBV2 combines with J gene TRBJ1-5; D perhaps matches TRBD1 (6 bases). Trimming cost V 8 bases and J 1 base, with 15 bases left between them. The CDR3 totals 15 residues. Germline CDR1 SNHLY, CDR2 FYNNEI. CDR3 amino acids: CASCGGGSSNQPQHF. CDR3 in DNA: TGTGCCAGCTGCGGGGGGGGCTCGAGCAATCAGCCCCAGCATTTT.

The table lists this clone with a few counts. The rearrangement uses TRBV19 and TRBJ2-1; D unresolved. Germline-derived CDR1 and CDR2 are LNHDA and SQIVND (reference sequence). The V end lost 0 bases, the J end lost 12 bases, and 15 bases lay between the germline ends. The CDR3 spans 14 residues. CDR3 nucleotides: TGTGCCAGTAGTATAGATGGTGGCGGTCCCCGGCAGTTCTTC. It translates to CASSIDGGGPRQFF.

The chain joins TRBV18 to TRBJ1-4; 9 bases line up with TRBD1. CDR1 KGHSH and CDR2 LQKENI come from the germline V gene. With 3 bases clipped from V and 5 bases from J, the junction kept 4 bases outside the gene matches. This CDR3 region has 15 residues. The CDR3 reads CASSPWTGENEKLFF. DNA for the CDR3: TGTGCCAGCTCACCGTGGACAGGGGAAAATGAAAAACTGTTTTTT.

The V call is TRBV5-1, the J call TRBJ1-2; possible D gene TRBD1, 6 bases. Trimming stripped 4 bases from V and 2 bases from J, with 15 bases between. The CDR3 is 15 residues long. Germline V lookup: CDR1 SGHRS, CDR2 YFSETQ. This chain's CDR3 is CASSPEGGKNYGYTF. The CDR3, as DNA: TGCGCCAGCAGCCCTGAGGGGGGGAAGAACTATGGCTACACCTTC. Full variable domain (remainder filled in from reference TRBV5-1 and TRBJ1-2): KAGVTQTPRYLIKTRGQQVTLSCSPISGHRSVSWYQQTPGQGLQFLFEYFSETQRNKGNFPGRFSGRQFSNSRSEMNVSTLELGDSALYLCASSPEGGKNYGYTFGSGTRLTVV.

This clone was seen a handful of times. This chain joins TRBV15 and TRBJ2-3, with 11 positions matching TRBD2. CDR3 length: 14 amino acids. V trimming: 11 bases; J trimming: 2 bases; junction bases outside the gene matches: 6. Germline V gene sequence: CDR1 LNHNV, CDR2 YYDKDF (reference sequence). For the CDR3, the DNA is TGTGCCTCCCTAGCGGGGGGTCTCACAGATACGCAGTATTTT. As protein: CASLAGGLTDTQYF.

This clone has a handful of counts. The gene calls are TRBV11-1 and TRBJ1-1; possible D gene TRBD1, 5 bases. V was pared by 2 bases and J by 4 bases, with 11 bases between. The CDR3 length is 14 residues. The germline V gene encodes CDR1 SGHAT and CDR2 FQDESV (reference sequence). The CDR3 sequence: CASSLSGLPTEAFF. CDR3 in DNA: TGTGCCAGCAGCTTATCGGGACTACCCACTGAAGCTTTCTTT.

V usage is TRBV23-1 and J usage is TRBJ1-2; D gene ambiguous. TRBV23-1 is recorded as an ORF, its role being uncertain. This CDR3 region has 15 residues. V was clipped by 0 bases and J by 0 bases, with 8 bases between them. The CDR3 is CASSQSWRSNYGYTF. The CDR3 nucleotides are TGCGCCAGCAGTCAATCGTGGAGGTCTAACTATGGCTACACCTTC.

This chain links TRBV7-6 with TRBJ2-1, with 8 bases fitting TRBD2. Trimming at V came to 5 bases and at J to 6 bases, leaving 9 bases not matched to a gene. Germline assignment: CDR1 SGHVS and CDR2 FNYEAQ. The CDR3 sequence is 15 residues long. For the CDR3, the DNA is TGTGCCAGCAGCGCCGGACTAGCACAACTCAATGAGCAGTTCTTC. Residues: CASSAGLAQLNEQFF. Combining the CDR3 with reference TRBV7-6 and TRBJ2-1 gives the whole variable domain GAGVSQSPRYKVTKRGQDVALRCDPISGHVSLYWYRQALGQGPEFLTYFNYEAQQDKSGLPNDRFSAERPEGSISTLTIQRTEQRDSAMYRCASSAGLAQLNEQFFGPGTRLTVL.

This clone was seen only a few times. The chain employs TRBV7-3 and TRBJ2-1; no clear D. Per the germline V gene, CDR1 is SGHTA and CDR2 is FQGTGA. This CDR3 is 15 amino acids long. Trimming shortened V by 5 bases and J by 0 bases, and 11 bases separated the two germline ends. The CDR3 DNA reads TGTGCCAGCAGCCCCTCAAGTAGCTCCTACAATGAGCAGTTCTTC. Its translation: CASSPSSSSYNEQFF.

This chain connects TRBV30 to TRBJ1-3; D is undetermined. The V end lost 0 bases, the J end lost 0 bases, and 9 bases lay between the germline ends. The CDR3 runs to 15 residues. Germline loops: CDR1 GTSNPN, CDR2 SVGIG (reference sequence). CDR3 nucleotide sequence: TGTGCCTGGAGTGTACGGGCGGGCTCTGGAAACACCATATATTTT. This codes for CAWSVRAGSGNTIYF.

This clone occurred a few times. The rearrangement joins TRBV5-6 to TRBJ2-7; 8 bases match TRBD1. The CDR3 length is 14 residues. Germline V gene lookup returns CDR1 SGHDT and CDR2 YYEEEE. Trimming took 3 bases from V and 3 from J; bases not matched to a gene: 5. CDR3 amino acids: CASSSYRGDYEQYF. The CDR3 DNA reads TGTGCCAGCAGCTCCTACAGGGGGGACTACGAGCAGTACTTC.

The chain joins TRBV9 to TRBJ2-7; D is perhaps TRBD2 (6 bases). Trimming left V 3 bases short and J 1 base short, with 8 bases between. The germline CDR1 and CDR2 sequences are SGDLS and YYNGEE. There are 13 residues in the CDR3. The DNA for the CDR3 is TGTGCCAGCAGCGCGGGGGAATCCTACGAGCAGTACTTC. This gives the protein CASSAGESYEQYF.

J is TRBJ1-2 and V is TRBV4-3; tentatively, D is TRBD1 (5 bases). Germline V lookup: CDR1 LGHNA, CDR2 YSLEER. V lost 0 bases and J lost 4, with 12 bases in between. This CDR3 comprises 15 residues. The CDR3 DNA sequence: TGCGCCAGCAGCCAAGATACTTCGGGGGTCTATGGCTACACCTTC. This sequence encodes CASSQDTSGVYGYTF.

The chain has TRBV7-6 and TRBJ2-7; 7 nucleotides align to TRBD1. Per the germline V gene, CDR1 is SGHVS and CDR2 is FNYEAQ. J was trimmed by 3 bases and V by 3 bases; bases with no gene match: 2. The CDR3 is 13 residues long. In nucleotides, the CDR3 is TGTGCCAGCAGCTTTACAGGGGACTACGAGCAGTACTTC. Translated, it gives CASSFTGDYEQYF.

This chain uses TRBV5-1 with TRBJ2-1; D might be TRBD1 (6 bases). V was cut by 4 bases and J by 0 bases, with 11 bases left in between. This CDR3 has 15 amino acids. Germline CDR1 is SGHRS and CDR2 is YFSETQ. DNA of the CDR3: TGCGCCAGCAGCCGGGACACGATCTCCTACAATGAGCAGTTCTTC. It is translated as CASSRDTISYNEQFF.